This T cell receptor (beta chain) came from a study of cytomegalovirus exposure and HLA in healthy donors. Study findings and constraints: Diagnosis of cytomegalovirus status made by the classifier reportedly showed high specificity and sensitivity. Some TCR beta chains (roughly 160 of them) were listed as cytomegalovirus-associated.

PCR amplification relied on 60 Vbeta primers (plus 13 Jbeta primers). Sequencing was performed with immunoSEQ multiplex PCR; in TCRdb, only in-frame clones are kept and a portion is missing. Of approximately 140,000 clones listed, around three quarters are singletons. The junction had 6 bases not matched to a gene; V was cut back by 4 bases and J by 3 bases. Per germline, CDR1 SGHRS and CDR2 YFSETQ. This CDR3 region has 14 residues. Worth noting for this clone: Its antigen is as yet unknown.

J is TRBJ2-7 and V is TRBV5-1, with 8 bases identical to TRBD1. The sample was PBMCs. The sequence was collected from a woman aged 60-75 years in good health and CMV-seropositive. The CDR3 DNA follows: TGCGCCAGCAGCGAAGCCGGGACAGGCTACGAGCAGTACTTC. It is translated as CASSEAGTGYEQYF.